The present T cell receptor beta chain was sequenced within a study of graft-versus-host responses after intestinal transplantation. As for the study in general: Each recipient received anti-thymocyte globulin induction, then tacrolimus and steroids for approximately 3 years.

Generated by immunoSEQ multiplex PCR, the TCRdb table keeps only in-frame clones and is missing some. The data contain tens of thousands of clones, about 45% of them singletons. This CDR3 region has 14 residues. CDR1 is LGHNA, CDR2 YSLEER, per germline. Trimming cost V 2 bases and J 2 bases; bases outside gene matches: 3. Study-wide points: Circulating GvH clone levels at their peak were associated with HvG declines (early post-transplant). GvH clones detected in recipient marrow included some appearing first in ileum or blood. Elevated graft-versus-host to host-versus-graft clonal ratios in allografts were recorded for patients with graft-donor T cell macrochimerism.

Irradiated, violet-dye-labeled stimulator cells, some 200,000 in number, were plated with some 200,000 CFSE-labeled responder cells. This clone came up a few times. The genes are TRBV4-3 and TRBJ2-7; 7 bases fit TRBD1. The TCR was taken from a human patient who was an organ donor for intestinal transplantation. This specimen was alloreactive CD8+ T cells from a mixed lymphocyte reaction culture, taken before transplantation. Subset specified: CFSE-low proliferating T cells sorted from approximately six-day pre-transplant mixed lymphocyte reaction (GvH or HvG direction). DNA of the CDR3: TGCGCCAGCAGCCAAATGACAGGGCCCTACGAGCAGTACTTC. The encoded protein is CASSQMTGPYEQYF.